The 17 T cell receptor beta chains listed next were all sequenced from one sample in a study of cytotoxic CD8 clonotypes in ibrutinib-treated CLL. Sequencing used immunoSEQ multiplex PCR; TCRdb keeps in-frame clones, though not all of them. Here the sample spans over 150,000 clones, roughly 72% being singletons. This specimen was PBMCs, taken after 24 months of ibrutinib treatment. These receptor sequences come from a human donor with chronic lymphocytic leukemia.

The chain links TRBV27 to TRBJ2-5, with TRBD1 matching over 8 bases. The CDR3 has 12 residues. Germline CDR1 is MNHEY and CDR2 is SMNVEV (reference sequence). Losses at the gene ends were 6 bases for V and 4 bases for J; bases not matched to a gene: 1. In DNA form, the CDR3 reads TGTGCCAGCAGGACAGGGGCAGAGACCCAGTACTTC. Protein: CASRTGAETQYF.

The rearrangement links TRBV10-3 to TRBJ2-4, with 9 nucleotides matching TRBD1. The germline V gene has CDR1 ENHRY and CDR2 SYGVKD. V shed 6 bases, J shed 0 bases, and the junction held 9 bases outside the gene matches. The CDR3 has 17 amino acids. The CDR3 region is CAISRGQGTVAKNIQYF. The DNA for the CDR3 is TGTGCCATCAGCCGGGGACAGGGTACGGTAGCCAAAAACATTCAGTACTTC.

The gene calls are TRBV7-2 and TRBJ2-3, with D maybe TRBD2 (5 bases). Germline V gives CDR1 SGHTA, CDR2 FQGNSA. The CDR3 is 16 amino acids. V gave up 6 bases and J gave up 4 bases, with 20 bases separating them. CDR3 sequence reads: CASSKNAILRADTQYF. As DNA, the CDR3 is TGTGCCAGCAGTAAGAATGCCATTTTGCGGGCAGATACGCAGTATTTT.

The chain employs TRBV5-1 and TRBJ1-3, with 8 bases fitting TRBD1. Trimming removed 0 bases from V and 13 bases from J; junction bases left unmatched: 9. CDR3 length equals 14 residues. Per the germline V gene, CDR1 is SGHRS and CDR2 is YFSETQ. Written as DNA, the CDR3 is TGCGCCAGCAGCTTGGCAGATCCAGGGACAGGAATATATTTT. It is translated as CASSLADPGTGIYF.

The CDR3, as DNA: TGTGCCAGCAGCGTAGGACAGCGACCCACAGATACGCAGTATTTT. Amino acids: CASSVGQRPTDTQYF. The rearrangement links TRBV9 to TRBJ2-3; a weak D match, TRBD1 (5 bases). Trimming took 0 bases from V and 2 from J, leaving 10 bases between them. This CDR3 spans 15 amino acids. The germline CDR1 and CDR2 sequences are SGDLS and YYNGEE.

The chain has TRBV7-9 and TRBJ2-1, with 12 bases fitting TRBD2. V was clipped by 2 bases and J by 9 bases; unmatched bases: 2. From germline, CDR1 is SEHNR and CDR2 FQNEAQ (reference sequence). The CDR3 covers 14 residues. CDR3 sequence reads: CASSLTSGGPEQFF. The CDR3 DNA reads TGTGCCAGCAGCTTAACTAGCGGGGGGCCTGAGCAGTTCTTC.

J is TRBJ2-5 and V is TRBV14, with 7 bases identical to TRBD1. Trimming took 5 bases from V and 5 from J; bases not matched to a gene: 8. The CDR3 length is 14 residues. The V gene's germline CDR1 is SGHDN and CDR2 FVKESK. DNA of the CDR3: TGTGCCAGCAGCAAATACCGGGACAGTGAGACCCAGTACTTC. Protein: CASSKYRDSETQYF.

This clone has a handful of counts. This chain uses TRBV29-1 with TRBJ2-1; D may be TRBD2 (6 bases). The CDR3 covers 13 residues. V lost 5 bases and J lost 6, with 14 bases in between. Germline V gene sequence: CDR1 SQVTM, CDR2 ANQGSEA. As DNA, the CDR3 is TGCAGCGTTTTAGCGGACCCCCCCAATGAGCAGTTCTTC. Encoded protein: CSVLADPPNEQFF.

The chain couples TRBV6-1 to TRBJ1-1, with 9 bases lining up with TRBD1. Germline V gene data show CDR1 as MNHNS and CDR2 as SASEGT. The CDR3 is 19 residues long. Trimming took 4 bases from V and 0 from J; bases not matched to a gene: 15. CDR3 DNA: TGTGCCAGCAGTGCAGGCAGCCGGGACAGGGTAAGGATGAACACTGAAGCTTTCTTT. Amino acids: CASSAGSRDRVRMNTEAFF.

The chain couples TRBV2 to TRBJ1-3, with 12 bases lining up with TRBD1. Losses at the gene ends were 8 bases for V and 8 bases for J; bases not matched to a gene: 1. This CDR3 comprises 12 residues. Germline V gene sequence: CDR1 SNHLY, CDR2 FYNNEI. This CDR3 reads CASRDRGHTIYF. The CDR3 coding sequence is TGTGCCAGCCGGGACAGGGGGCACACCATATATTTT.

V and J are TRBV15 and TRBJ2-3; TRBD1 matches 7 bases. Germline CDR1 is LNHNV and CDR2 is YYDKDF (reference sequence). After removal of 0 bases from V and 4 bases from J, the junction contained 7 bases not matched to a gene. This CDR3 region has 16 residues. The CDR3 sequence: CATSREPGQRADTQYF. Here the CDR3 DNA reads TGTGCCACCAGCAGAGAGCCGGGACAGAGGGCAGATACGCAGTATTTT.

The chain has TRBV7-3 and TRBJ2-1; unclear D gene. The CDR3 spans 12 residues. V was trimmed by 2 bases and J by 9 bases, leaving 8 bases between them. Per the germline V gene, CDR1 is SGHTA and CDR2 is FQGTGA. This CDR3 reads CASSLSYGEQFF. The CDR3 DNA is TGTGCCAGCAGCTTATCGTATGGTGAGCAGTTCTTC. Full variable domain (rest looked up from reference TRBV7-3 and TRBJ2-1): GAGVSQTPSNKVTEKGKYVELRCDPISGHTALYWYRQSLGQGPEFLIYFQGTGAADDSGLPNDRFFAVRPEGSVSTLKIQRTERGDSAVYLCASSLSYGEQFFGPGTRLTVL.

The CDR3 is CASSLRGSKGGETQYF. CDR3 DNA: TGTGCCAGCAGCTTACGGGGGTCGAAGGGGGGAGAGACCCAGTACTTC. The V gene is TRBV7-8, the J gene TRBJ2-5; D possibly matches TRBD1 or TRBD2 (6 bases each). Germline V gives CDR1 SGHVS, CDR2 FQNEAQ. V shed 2 bases and J shed 4 bases, with 17 bases lying between them. The CDR3 runs to 16 residues.

This clone was found a few times. The chain links TRBV6-5 to TRBJ1-2, with D uncertain. The CDR3 spans 13 residues. Germline V gene lookup returns CDR1 MNHEY and CDR2 SVGAGI. V lost 5 bases and J 3 bases, leaving 10 bases between the germline ends. CDR3 amino acids: CASSVAMDYGYTF. CDR3 bases: TGTGCCAGCAGTGTCGCTATGGACTATGGCTACACCTTC.

Turning to this clone: Relative to the germline gene, one junction end is altered; a read error may explain this. This chain uses TRBV25-1 with TRBJ1-1; maybe TRBD1 (5 bases). Germline CDR1 MGHDK, CDR2 SYGVNS. The CDR3 has 14 amino acids. The CDR3 sequence: CASSEFGGDRESFF. The CDR3 DNA reads TGTGCCAGCAGTGAATTCGGGGGGGACCGTGAATCTTTCTTT.

The chain links TRBV4-3 to TRBJ2-5, with D uncertain. CDR1 and CDR2 (germline): LGHNA, YSLEER. The CDR3 is 13 amino acids. V was pared by 3 bases and J by 2 bases, with 7 bases between. The CDR3 DNA follows: TGCGCCAGCAGCCAGGGGTATCAAGAGACCCAGTACTTC. Amino acids: CASSQGYQETQYF.

The chain employs TRBV28 and TRBJ2-7; 8 bases align to TRBD2. Germline CDR1 is MDHEN and CDR2 is SYDVKM. This CDR3 spans 16 amino acids. Germline trimming cut 3 bases from V and 1 base from J; bases unmatched to any gene: 8. The CDR3 here is CASSFTLAGLSYEQYF. Written as DNA, the CDR3 is TGTGCCAGCAGTTTCACCCTAGCGGGCCTATCCTACGAGCAGTACTTC.